This T cell receptor beta chain was sequenced in a study of CXCR3-negative and CXCR3-positive naive CD8 T cells (dated by TCRdb to about 2019). General notes on the study: In total, 120 million to 150 million TRB reads were obtained, which works out to roughly 1.5 +/- 0.3 million reads per library. Diversity and physicochemical repertoire analyses covered about a dozen donors pooled from two independent experiments. The TRBV-TRBJ cluster analysis covered naive subsets from 5 donors and memory cells from 3 donors. Study-wide conclusions, independent of this receptor: Repertoire diversity was comparably high in both naive subsets but much lower in memory CD8+ T cells. TRB CDR3s from CXCR3-positive naive cells showed higher hydrophobicity (lower Kidera factor 4), lower energy, and higher strength and volume indices than CXCR3-negative naive cells. Surface CD5, linked to self-reactivity in mice, was comparable between naive subsets; TCR interaction strength was therefore also inferred from TRB CDR3 physicochemical properties. Freshly isolated PBMCs were used for most assays because CXCR3 expression partially decreased after cryopreservation. Naive CXCR3-negative and CXCR3-positive cells from the same donor showed similar TRBV-TRBJ usage, whereas memory cells showed distinct patterns.

Remarks on this clonotype: Which antigen it targets is not known.

The sequencing machine was a NextSeq 550. The Human TCR Profiling Kit (MiLaboratory) was used to prepare UMI-labeled 5' RACE TRB cDNA libraries. The full amount of extracted RNA was used for cDNA synthesis, and the full amount of resulting cDNA was used for PCR amplification. Libraries were prepared in parallel with an identical number of PCR cycles. The source study handled its data this way. With a requirement of at least two reads per UMI, MIGEC and MiXCR extracted about 52,000 +/- 9,100 unique UMI-labeled TRB cDNA molecules per library. Each library averaged around 40,000 +/- 10,000 functional in-frame TRB CDR3 nucleotide clonotypes without stop codons. After downsampling to 5000 UMI-labeled TRB molecules per sample, diversity metrics, including normalized Shannon-Wiener and Chao1, were computed in VDJtools. VDJtools computed clonotype-size-weighted physicochemical properties of the central five CDR3 residues: interaction energy, strength, volume and Kidera factor 4. One entry per CDR3 protein sequence results from the TCRdb reprocessing of the reads, with DNA left out. The V and J calls follow TCRdb's processing rather than the paper's. The sample table gives about 120,000 distinct CDR3 sequences. Just under 0.5% of the sample is held by the ten biggest clonotypes.

For every CD8+ T cell subset, over 250,000 cells were flow-sorted straight into RLT lysis buffer, and each subset was sorted in triplicate. To keep memory contaminants out, a stringent definition of naive CD8+ T cells was applied: CD45RO-CCR7+CD27+CD95-. Using standard density gradient centrifugation, peripheral blood mononuclear cells were isolated from buffy coats. A FACSAria III was used to flow-sort naive CXCR3-negative and CXCR3-positive CD8+ T cells. Total RNA was extracted from sorted cells using an RNeasy Mini Kit. Including cysteine and phenylalanine, the CDR3 has 11 amino acids. No nucleotide data were recorded. The germline V gene (reference sequence) specifies LNHDA as CDR1 and SQIVND as CDR2.

This chain is built from TRBV19 and TRBJ1-1. The sequenced material came from naive CXCR3- CD8+ T cells from blood. The sample's cell subset or site label, decoded: CD45RO-CCR7+CD27+CD95- naive CD8+ T cells lacking CXCR3 (TNR3-). This TCR was recovered from a human donor in good health. Some clones in this sample may be carry-over from other donors' samples. CDR3 protein: CASSIGAEAFF.